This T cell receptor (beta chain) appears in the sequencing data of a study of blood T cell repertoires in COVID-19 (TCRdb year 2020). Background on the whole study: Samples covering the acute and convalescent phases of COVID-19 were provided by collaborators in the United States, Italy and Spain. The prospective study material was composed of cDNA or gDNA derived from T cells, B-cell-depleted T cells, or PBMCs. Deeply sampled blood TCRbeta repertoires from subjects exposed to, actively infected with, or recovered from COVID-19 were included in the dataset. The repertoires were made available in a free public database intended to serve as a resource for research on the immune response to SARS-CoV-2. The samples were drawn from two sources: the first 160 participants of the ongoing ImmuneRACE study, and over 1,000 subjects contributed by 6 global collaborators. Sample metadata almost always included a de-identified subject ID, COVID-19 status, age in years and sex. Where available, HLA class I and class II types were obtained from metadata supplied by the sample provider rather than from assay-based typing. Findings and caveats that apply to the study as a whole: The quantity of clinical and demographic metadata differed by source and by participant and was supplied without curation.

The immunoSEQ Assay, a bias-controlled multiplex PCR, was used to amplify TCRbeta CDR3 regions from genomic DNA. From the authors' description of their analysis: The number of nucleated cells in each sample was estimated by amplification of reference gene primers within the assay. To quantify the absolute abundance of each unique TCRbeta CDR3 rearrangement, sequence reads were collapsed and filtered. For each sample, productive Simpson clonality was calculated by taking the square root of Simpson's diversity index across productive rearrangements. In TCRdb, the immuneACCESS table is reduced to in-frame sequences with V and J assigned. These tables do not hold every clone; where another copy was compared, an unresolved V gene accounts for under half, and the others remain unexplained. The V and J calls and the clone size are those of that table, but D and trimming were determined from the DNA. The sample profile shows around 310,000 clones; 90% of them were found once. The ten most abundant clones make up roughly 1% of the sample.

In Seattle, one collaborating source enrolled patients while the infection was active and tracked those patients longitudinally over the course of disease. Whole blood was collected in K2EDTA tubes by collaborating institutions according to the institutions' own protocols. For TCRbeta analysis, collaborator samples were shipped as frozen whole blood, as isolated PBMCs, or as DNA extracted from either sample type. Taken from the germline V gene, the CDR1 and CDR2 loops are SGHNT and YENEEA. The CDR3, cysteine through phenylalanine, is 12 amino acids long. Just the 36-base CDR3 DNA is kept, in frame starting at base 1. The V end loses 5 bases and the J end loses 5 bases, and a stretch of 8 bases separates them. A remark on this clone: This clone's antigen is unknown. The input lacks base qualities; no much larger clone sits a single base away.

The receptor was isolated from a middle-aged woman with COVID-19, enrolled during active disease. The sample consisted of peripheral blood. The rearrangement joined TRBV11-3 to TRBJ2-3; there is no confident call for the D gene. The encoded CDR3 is CASSPTGDTQYF. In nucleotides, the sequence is TGTGCCAGCAGCCCAACTGGAGATACGCAGTATTTT.